This T cell receptor (beta chain) was captured in a study of metastatic and nonmetastatic thyroid tumors (dated by TCRdb to the early 2020s). As for the study more broadly: Repertoires were compared across peripheral blood and tumor or nodule tissue samples from malignant and benign thyroid patients. On the study overall, not on this receptor specifically: TCR beta diversity was reported as significantly higher in malignant tumors than in benign nodules, in both blood and tumor samples.

Regarding this clone: The specificity of this receptor is unknown. A read error may account for a junction end that differs from germline.

No patient had received any treatment before thyroid surgery. The study retrospectively analysed patient clinical samples collected from about 2012 to 2019 using T-cell receptor beta sequencing. Sequences LNHDA (CDR1) and SQIVND (CDR2) are obtained from the germline V gene (reference sequence). From its cysteine to its phenylalanine, the CDR3 spans 14 amino acids. Only the CDR3 portion is preserved as DNA: 42 bases, with reading frame beginning at the first base. Library construction relied on PCR. Sequencing was performed on an Illumina HiSeq 4000. High-throughput sequencing was used to profile the CDR3 region of the TCR beta-chain in every patient. The paper's processing steps were these. A classifier to discriminate distant-metastatic papillary thyroid cancer patients was built from CDR3 differences across clinicopathological groups. Repertoire diversity was assessed with the Shannon index, and tumor-blood repertoire similarity with the Morisita-Horn index. TCRdb trimmed the raw reads at Q25, called clones with MiXCR and kept productive beta chains. The V and J calls shown here were made by TCRdb, not taken from the authors' results. A total of about 21,000 clones appear in this sample, 37% of them only once. The ten most abundant clones make up roughly 25% of the sample.

This chain joins TRBV19 to TRBJ2-7, with a tentative D gene TRBD1 over 6 matching bases. The clonotype originates from a female donor with papillary thyroid cancer or a benign thyroid nodule (not recorded which). Some clones in this sample may be carry-over from other donors' samples. Sequenced material: tumor tissue. The CDR3 reads CASSEQGQYYGQYF. Read as DNA, the sequence is TGTGCCAGTAGTGAACAGGGTCAGTATTACGGGCAGTACTTC. With the rest looked up from the reference TRBV19 and TRBJ2-7 genes rather than sequenced, the full variable domain is DGGITQSPKYLFRKEGQNVTLSCEQNLNHDAMYWYRQDPGQGLRLIYYSQIVNDFQKGDIAEGYSVSREKKESFPLTVTSAQKNPTAFYLCASSEQGQYYGQYFGPGTRLTVT.